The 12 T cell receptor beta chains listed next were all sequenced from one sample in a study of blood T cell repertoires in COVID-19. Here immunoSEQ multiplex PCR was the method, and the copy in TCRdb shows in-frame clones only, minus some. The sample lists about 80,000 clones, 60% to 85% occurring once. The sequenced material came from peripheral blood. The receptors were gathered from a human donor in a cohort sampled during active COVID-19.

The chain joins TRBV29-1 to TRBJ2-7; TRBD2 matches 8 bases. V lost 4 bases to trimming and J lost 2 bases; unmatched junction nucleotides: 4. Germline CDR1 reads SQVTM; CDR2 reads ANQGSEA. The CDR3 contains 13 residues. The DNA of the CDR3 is TGCAGCGTTGTCGAGCGGGAGACCTACGAGCAGTACGTC. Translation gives CSVVERETYEQYV.

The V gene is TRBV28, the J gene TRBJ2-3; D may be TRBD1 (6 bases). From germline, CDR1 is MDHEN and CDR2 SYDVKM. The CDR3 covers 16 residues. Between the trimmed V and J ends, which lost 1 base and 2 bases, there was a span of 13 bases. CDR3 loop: CASSLLWGTITDTQYF. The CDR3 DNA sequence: TGTGCCAGCAGTTTATTGTGGGGGACAATCACAGATACGCAGTATTTT.

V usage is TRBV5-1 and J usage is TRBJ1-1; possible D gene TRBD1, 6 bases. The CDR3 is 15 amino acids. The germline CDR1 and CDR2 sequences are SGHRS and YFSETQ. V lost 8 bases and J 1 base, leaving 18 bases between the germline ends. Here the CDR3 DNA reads TGCGCCAGTCGGAAACCGGGACACCAGAACACTGAAGCTTTCTTT. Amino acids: CASRKPGHQNTEAFF.

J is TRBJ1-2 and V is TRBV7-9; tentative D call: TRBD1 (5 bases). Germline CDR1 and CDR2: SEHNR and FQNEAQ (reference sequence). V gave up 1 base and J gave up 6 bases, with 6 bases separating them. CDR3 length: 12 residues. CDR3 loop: CASSLGGDGYTF. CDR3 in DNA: TGTGCCAGCAGCTTAGGGGGGGATGGCTACACCTTC.

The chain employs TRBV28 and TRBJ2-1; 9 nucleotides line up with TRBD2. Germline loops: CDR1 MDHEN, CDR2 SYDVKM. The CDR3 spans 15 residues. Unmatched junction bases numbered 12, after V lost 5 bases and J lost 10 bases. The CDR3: CASSPPHGSGGEQFF. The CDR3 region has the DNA TGTGCCAGCAGTCCACCTCACGGTAGCGGGGGCGAGCAGTTCTTC.

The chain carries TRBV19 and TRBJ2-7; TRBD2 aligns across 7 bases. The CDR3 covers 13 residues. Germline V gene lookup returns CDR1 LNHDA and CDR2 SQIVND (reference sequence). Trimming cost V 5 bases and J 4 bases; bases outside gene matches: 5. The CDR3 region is CASSPGLEYEQYF. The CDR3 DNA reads TGTGCCAGTAGTCCCGGACTAGAGTACGAGCAGTACTTC.

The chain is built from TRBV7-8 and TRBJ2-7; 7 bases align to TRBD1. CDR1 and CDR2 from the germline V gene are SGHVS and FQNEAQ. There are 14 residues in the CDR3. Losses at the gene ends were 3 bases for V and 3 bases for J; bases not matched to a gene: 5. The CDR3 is CASSFGTVDYEQYF. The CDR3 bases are TGTGCCAGCAGCTTCGGGACAGTGGACTACGAGCAGTACTTC.

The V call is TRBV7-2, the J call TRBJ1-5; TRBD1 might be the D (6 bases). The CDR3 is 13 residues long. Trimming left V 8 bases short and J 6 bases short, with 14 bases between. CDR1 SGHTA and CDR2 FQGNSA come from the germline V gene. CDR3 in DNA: TGTGCCAGCGCCGTCCGAGGGGGTCAGCCCCAGCATTTT. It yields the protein CASAVRGGQPQHF. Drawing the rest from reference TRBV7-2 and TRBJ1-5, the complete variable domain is GAGVSQSPSNKVTEKGKDVELRCDPISGHTALYWYRQSLGQGLEFLIYFQGNSAPDKSGLPSDRFSAERTGGSVSTLTIQRTQQEDSAVYLCASAVRGGQPQHFGDGTRLSIL.

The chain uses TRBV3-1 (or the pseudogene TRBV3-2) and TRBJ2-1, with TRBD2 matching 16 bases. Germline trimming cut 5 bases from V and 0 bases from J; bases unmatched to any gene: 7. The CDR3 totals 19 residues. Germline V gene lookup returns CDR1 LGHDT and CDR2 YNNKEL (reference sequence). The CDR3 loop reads CASSMGLAGGPSSYNEQFF. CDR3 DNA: TGTGCCAGCAGCATGGGACTAGCGGGAGGGCCTAGCTCCTACAATGAGCAGTTCTTC.

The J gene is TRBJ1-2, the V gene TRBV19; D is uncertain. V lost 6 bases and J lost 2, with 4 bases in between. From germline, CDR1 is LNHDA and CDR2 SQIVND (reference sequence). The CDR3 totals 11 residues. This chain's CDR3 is CASRRNYGYTF. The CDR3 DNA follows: TGTGCCAGTAGGAGAAACTATGGCTACACCTTC.

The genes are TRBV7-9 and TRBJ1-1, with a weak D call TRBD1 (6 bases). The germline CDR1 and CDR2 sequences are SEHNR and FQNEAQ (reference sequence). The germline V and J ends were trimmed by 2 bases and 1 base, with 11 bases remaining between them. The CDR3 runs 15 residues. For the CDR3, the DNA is TGTGCCAGCAGCTTAATCAGGGGCGGGAACACTGAAGCTTTCTTT. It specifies CASSLIRGGNTEAFF. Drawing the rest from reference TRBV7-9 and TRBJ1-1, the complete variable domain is DTGVSQNPRHKITKRGQNVTFRCDPISEHNRLYWYRQTLGQGPEFLTYFQNEAQLEKSRLLSDRFSAERPKGSFSTLEIQRTEQGDSAMYLCASSLIRGGNTEAFFGQGTRLTVV.

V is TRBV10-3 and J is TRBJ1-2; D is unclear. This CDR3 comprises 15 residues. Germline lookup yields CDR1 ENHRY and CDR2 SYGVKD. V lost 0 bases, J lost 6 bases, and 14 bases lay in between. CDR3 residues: CAISESLGTRDGYTF. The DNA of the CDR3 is TGTGCCATCAGTGAGTCGTTGGGCACCAGAGATGGCTACACCTTC.